This passage covers 24 T cell receptor beta chains from one sample sequenced in a study of blood T cell repertoires in COVID-19. Sequencing used immunoSEQ multiplex PCR; TCRdb keeps in-frame clones, though not all of them. The data show roughly 150,000 clones, under 90% seen once. Material: PBMCs or T cells enriched from blood (not recorded which). The origin of the receptors is a man aged 50 to 59 who had recovered from COVID-19.

The genes are TRBV7-9 and TRBJ2-3; D is perhaps TRBD2 (5 bases). Germline V gene data show CDR1 as SEHNR and CDR2 as FQNEAQ (reference sequence). V dropped 0 bases and J dropped 2 bases, with 9 bases sitting between them. This CDR3 spans 15 amino acids. CDR3 in DNA: TGTGCCAGCAGCTTAGCCGGGATTTACACAGATACGCAGTATTTT. Its translation is CASSLAGIYTDTQYF. The variable domain in full, with the rest retrieved from reference TRBV7-9 and TRBJ2-3, is DTGVSQNPRHKITKRGQNVTFRCDPISEHNRLYWYRQTLGQGPEFLTYFQNEAQLEKSRLLSDRFSAERPKGSFSTLEIQRTEQGDSAMYLCASSLAGIYTDTQYFGPGTRLTVL.

This clone was seen only once. The genes are TRBV2 and TRBJ1-6; no reliable D call. V shed 6 bases and J shed 5 bases, with 5 bases lying between them. Germline lookup yields CDR1 SNHLY and CDR2 FYNNEI. This CDR3 is 12 amino acids long. The CDR3 DNA reads as TGTGCCAGCAGGCAGAATAATTCACCCCTCCACTTT. The encoded protein is CASRQNNSPLHF.

This clone was seen only once. The chain combines TRBV7-2 with TRBJ1-2, with a possible D match to TRBD1 (5 bases). This CDR3 comprises 14 residues. CDR1 SGHTA and CDR2 FQGNSA come from the germline V gene. V was clipped by 1 base and J by 5 bases, with 11 bases between them. The CDR3 DNA follows: TGTGCCAGCAGCTTAGATGGCAGGGCGTATGGCTACACCTTC. Protein: CASSLDGRAYGYTF.

The genes are TRBV2 and TRBJ1-2; tentative D call: TRBD1 (5 bases). The V gene lost 5 bases and the J gene lost 1 base, with 14 bases spanning the gap. In germline, CDR1 is SNHLY, CDR2 FYNNEI. The CDR3 spans 15 residues. The CDR3 is CASSPGEGLNYGYTF. As DNA, the CDR3 is TGTGCCAGCAGTCCCGGGGAGGGGCTTAACTATGGCTACACCTTC. Looking up the rest from reference TRBV2 and TRBJ1-2 gives the full variable domain: EPEVTQTPSHQVTQMGQEVILRCVPISNHLYFYWYRQILGQKVEFLVSFYNNEISEKSEIFDDQFSVERPDGSNFTLKIRSTKLEDSAMYFCASSPGEGLNYGYTFGSGTRLTVV.

The V gene is TRBV6-5, the J gene TRBJ2-5; 8 bases are a match to TRBD1. CDR3 size: 13 residues. The V gene end was trimmed by 7 bases and the J gene end by 7 bases; junction bases not matched to a gene: 8. Germline assignment: CDR1 MNHEY and CDR2 SVGAGI. CDR3 protein: CASTIRDRRTQYF. In DNA, the CDR3 is TGTGCCAGCACCATTCGGGACAGGCGGACCCAGTACTTC.

The rearrangement uses TRBV10-3 and TRBJ2-7, with 14 bases that match TRBD2. The CDR3 length is 14 residues. Germline V CDR1 and CDR2: ENHRY, SYGVKD. After removal of 11 bases from V and 6 bases from J, the junction contained 9 bases not matched to a gene. CDR3 loop: CAVTGTSGGREQYF. CDR3 nucleotide sequence: TGTGCCGTGACCGGGACTAGCGGGGGACGCGAGCAGTACTTC.

This chain connects TRBV7-9 to TRBJ2-7, with 7 bases lining up with TRBD1. In germline, CDR1 is SEHNR, CDR2 FQNEAQ (reference sequence). CDR3 length: 13 residues. V shed 6 bases and J 5 bases; nucleotides not matched to a gene: 7. The CDR3 region is CASRVTGVHEQYF. The DNA for the CDR3 is TGTGCCAGCAGAGTAACAGGGGTCCACGAGCAGTACTTC.

This chain links TRBV7-3 with TRBJ2-2, with D hard to call. Looked up from germline, CDR1 is SGHTA and CDR2 is FQGTGA. The CDR3 spans 14 residues. The V end was cut by 2 bases, the J end by 5 bases, with 9 bases between. CDR3 loop: CASSLVAGTGELFF. The CDR3, as DNA: TGTGCCAGCAGCTTAGTAGCTGGGACCGGGGAGCTGTTTTTT.

The V gene is TRBV10-3, the J gene TRBJ1-5; D might be TRBD1 (6 bases). CDR3 size: 14 residues. Trimming stripped 2 bases from V and 9 bases from J, with 14 bases between. Germline V lookup: CDR1 ENHRY, CDR2 SYGVKD. The CDR3 protein is CAISEDRNLSPQHF. CDR3 DNA sequence: TGTGCCATCAGTGAGGACAGGAACCTATCGCCCCAGCATTTT.

This clone occurred a few times. This chain uses TRBV9 with TRBJ2-3, with 10 positions matching TRBD2. The V and J ends lost 1 base and 0 bases, in that order; junction bases with no gene match: 5. The germline V gene has CDR1 SGDLS and CDR2 YYNGEE. The CDR3 is made up of 17 amino acids. CDR3 region: CASSVTSGTTSTDTQYF. For the CDR3, the DNA is TGTGCCAGCAGCGTAACTAGCGGGACAACTAGCACAGATACGCAGTATTTT.

The chain joins TRBV6-1 to TRBJ1-2; D call uncertain. V dropped 1 base and J dropped 4 bases, with 10 bases sitting between them. Looked up from germline, CDR1 is MNHNS and CDR2 is SASEGT. The CDR3 totals 14 residues. CDR3 sequence: CASSEVGLGYGYTF. In DNA, the CDR3 is TGTGCCAGCAGTGAAGTCGGGTTGGGCTATGGCTACACCTTC.

The chain recombines TRBV18 with TRBJ2-3, with D uncertain. This CDR3 is built from 17 residues. Germline V CDR1 and CDR2: KGHSH, LQKENI. V was shortened by 2 bases and J by 0 bases, with 15 bases between the two germline ends. The CDR3 DNA sequence: TGTGCCAGCTCACCAGAAATGGCGCGGTCTAGCACAGATACGCAGTATTTT. As protein: CASSPEMARSSTDTQYF.

The chain couples TRBV29-1 to TRBJ2-6; no clear D. The germline V and J ends were trimmed by 4 bases and 3 bases, with 4 bases remaining between them. The CDR3 consists of 12 residues. Germline-derived CDR1 and CDR2 are SQVTM and ANQGSEA. For the CDR3, the DNA is TGCAGCGTTGTCTTTGGGGCCAACGTCCTGACTTTC. Amino acid sequence: CSVVFGANVLTF.

The chain joins TRBV20-1 to TRBJ2-1; maybe TRBD2 (6 bases). The germline CDR1 and CDR2 sequences are DFQATT and SNEGSKA (reference sequence). The CDR3 extends over 11 amino acids. V shed 7 bases and J shed 5 bases, with 9 bases lying between them. Here the CDR3 reads CSELADNEQFF. CDR3 bases: TGCAGTGAATTAGCGGACAATGAGCAGTTCTTC.

V usage is TRBV5-5 and J usage is TRBJ2-7; 11 bases align to TRBD2. Looked up from germline, CDR1 is SGHKS and CDR2 is YYEKEE (reference sequence). The CDR3 consists of 15 residues. With V trimmed by 3 bases and J by 4 bases, 6 bases remained unmatched. CDR3 in amino acids: CASSSGLAVQYEQYF. The CDR3 DNA reads as TGTGCCAGCAGCTCGGGACTAGCGGTACAGTACGAGCAGTACTTC.

The CDR3 DNA reads TGTGCCAGCAGCGTAGCTGTAGGGGTGGTAAACACCGGGGAGCTGTTTTTT. It yields the protein CASSVAVGVVNTGELFF. The chain joins TRBV9 to TRBJ2-2; D perhaps matches TRBD1 (5 bases). Per germline, CDR1 SGDLS and CDR2 YYNGEE. Trimming stripped 0 bases from V and 2 bases from J, with 14 bases between. This CDR3 region has 17 residues.

This chain connects TRBV6-2 or TRBV6-3 to TRBJ1-2; TRBD1 agrees at 9 bases. Germline trimming cut 6 bases from V and 4 bases from J; bases unmatched to any gene: 9. The germline V gene has CDR1 MNHEY and CDR2 SVGEGT. The CDR3 is 15 residues long. The CDR3 region has the DNA TGTGCCAGCAGCTCCGAGGGACAGGGAATCTATGGCTACACCTTC. It encodes CASSSEGQGIYGYTF.

The genes are TRBV7-9 and TRBJ1-1; D remains unclear. Deletions cut 2 bases from V and 2 bases from J, with 9 bases between. Per the germline V gene, CDR1 is SEHNR and CDR2 is FQNEAQ (reference sequence). This CDR3 region has 14 residues. The CDR3 reads CASSLRGINTEAFF. CDR3 nucleotide sequence: TGTGCCAGCAGCTTACGCGGGATTAACACTGAAGCTTTCTTT.

This clone was detected once. The chain recombines TRBV27 with TRBJ2-3; TRBD1 matches at 8 bases. The germline CDR1 and CDR2 sequences are MNHEY and SMNVEV (reference sequence). J gave up 2 bases and V 3 bases, and 10 bases lay outside the gene matches. The CDR3 covers 17 residues. The CDR3 sequence: CASSLWAVRGPTDTQYF. Here the CDR3 DNA reads TGTGCCAGCAGTTTGTGGGCTGTCAGGGGGCCCACAGATACGCAGTATTTT.

The chain links TRBV5-1 to TRBJ2-4, with D perhaps matching TRBD1 (6 bases). Per germline, CDR1 SGHRS and CDR2 YFSETQ. This CDR3 is 15 amino acids long. V lost 4 bases, J lost 4 bases, and 15 bases lay in between. CDR3 protein: CASSHLHGQKNIQYF. In DNA form, the CDR3 reads TGCGCCAGCAGCCATCTTCATGGACAGAAAAACATTCAGTACTTC.

This clone was counted a few times. J is TRBJ2-7 and V is TRBV7-9; 7 positions agree with TRBD1. CDR3 length equals 14 residues. V trimming: 3 bases; J trimming: 0 bases; junction bases outside the gene matches: 2. Germline assignment: CDR1 SEHNR and CDR2 FQNEAQ (reference sequence). The CDR3 loop reads CASSFGQVSYEQYF. Written as DNA, the CDR3 is TGTGCCAGCAGCTTTGGACAGGTCTCCTACGAGCAGTACTTC.

This clone showed up many times. This chain uses TRBV2 with TRBJ1-2; tentatively, D is TRBD1 (5 bases). CDR3 length: 15 amino acids. The germline V and J ends were trimmed by 7 bases and 6 bases, with 21 bases remaining between them. Germline V gene data show CDR1 as SNHLY and CDR2 as FYNNEI. The CDR3 reads CASIIMVRERNGYTF. In nucleotides, the CDR3 is TGTGCCAGCATTATTATGGTCAGGGAAAGGAATGGCTACACCTTC.

V is TRBV9 and J is TRBJ2-1; 9 nucleotides match TRBD2. The CDR3 extends over 15 amino acids. Germline CDR1 reads SGDLS; CDR2 reads YYNGEE. Losses at the gene ends were 0 bases for V and 12 bases for J; bases not matched to a gene: 10. The CDR3 loop is CASSVEAVAGAGQFF. Here the CDR3 DNA reads TGTGCCAGCAGCGTAGAGGCAGTAGCGGGGGCTGGGCAGTTCTTC.

The V gene is TRBV2, the J gene TRBJ1-2, with 7 bases matching TRBD1. Trimming took 7 bases from V and 0 from J; bases not matched to a gene: 5. There are 14 residues in the CDR3. Germline V gives CDR1 SNHLY, CDR2 FYNNEI. CDR3: CASNQQGTNYGYTF. CDR3 nucleotides: TGTGCCAGCAACCAACAGGGGACTAACTATGGCTACACCTTC.